Each of the 16 T cell receptor beta chains below was sequenced from the same sample in a study of early stage breast cancer tumors. Only in-frame clones appear in the TCRdb table, and some are missing; sequencing was by immunoSEQ multiplex PCR. This table has 25,000 to 30,000 clones, 80% appearing once. Input material: blood. The receptors were gathered from a person aged 55 to 69 with breast cancer.

This chain connects TRBV19 to TRBJ2-5; 9 bases align to TRBD2. CDR1 LNHDA and CDR2 SQIVND come from the germline V gene (reference sequence). V dropped 2 bases and J dropped 5; count of bases not matched to a gene: 9. The CDR3 has 16 residues. CDR3: CASSIPEGGRGETQYF. CDR3 nucleotides: TGTGCCAGTAGTATACCTGAGGGCGGGAGGGGCGAGACCCAGTACTTC.

V gene TRBV29-1 combines with J gene TRBJ2-3, with 9 bases fitting TRBD1. With 4 bases clipped from V and 7 bases from J, the junction kept 9 bases outside the gene matches. From germline, CDR1 is SQVTM and CDR2 ANQGSEA. The CDR3 consists of 14 residues. The CDR3 coding sequence is TGCAGCGTTGCATCCGGGACAGGGTGGAATACGCAGTATTTT. Amino acid sequence: CSVASGTGWNTQYF.

The chain combines TRBV10-3 with TRBJ2-3; 7 bases are a match to TRBD2. CDR1 is ENHRY, CDR2 SYGVKD, per germline. The V segment lost 4 bases and the J segment 4 bases; nucleotides outside the gene matches: 20. The CDR3 has 19 amino acids. This CDR3 reads CAISGPPGAGIVLADTQYF. The DNA for the CDR3 is TGTGCCATCAGTGGCCCCCCTGGAGCGGGAATTGTCTTGGCAGATACGCAGTATTTT.

The V gene is TRBV11-3, the J gene TRBJ2-3, with 9 bases fitting TRBD2. J was trimmed by 5 bases and V by 5 bases; bases with no gene match: 8. There are 15 residues in the CDR3. Germline V CDR1 and CDR2: SGHNT, YENEEA. CDR3 amino acids: CASSEGQREVDTQYF. CDR3 sequence (DNA): TGTGCCAGCAGCGAGGGCCAGCGGGAGGTAGATACGCAGTATTTT.

The chain links TRBV7-9 to TRBJ2-7, with TRBD2 matching over 9 bases. With 5 bases clipped from V and 7 bases from J, the junction kept 12 bases outside the gene matches. The CDR3 runs 15 residues. In germline, CDR1 is SEHNR, CDR2 FQNEAQ (reference sequence). The CDR3, as DNA: TGTGCCAGCAGCCGTCTGAGCGGGAGGCCATTGGAGCAGTACTTC. Protein: CASSRLSGRPLEQYF.

The table lists this clone with a count of one. The V gene is TRBV10-3, the J gene TRBJ2-7; D possibly corresponds to TRBD2 (6 bases). Germline CDR1 ENHRY, CDR2 SYGVKD. V was clipped by 9 bases and J by 0 bases, with 9 bases between them. The CDR3 has 12 residues. Written as DNA, the CDR3 is TGTGCCATTGCGGGGAGCTCCTACGAGCAGTACTTC. This gives the protein CAIAGSSYEQYF.

V and J are TRBV5-1 and TRBJ2-7; TRBD1 aligns across 7 bases. The CDR3 is 13 residues long. V lost 4 bases to trimming and J lost 3 bases; unmatched junction nucleotides: 4. Germline V CDR1 and CDR2: SGHRS, YFSETQ. The CDR3 loop is CASSLRDSYEQYF. CDR3 nucleotides: TGCGCCAGCAGCCTCCGGGACAGCTACGAGCAGTACTTC.

The CDR3 nucleotides read TGTGCCAGCAGGCCCTTGGGACAGGAAAACACTGAAGCTTTCTTT. Protein sequence: CASRPLGQENTEAFF. The V and J genes are TRBV5-6 and TRBJ1-1; 8 bases line up with TRBD1. V lost 5 bases and J lost 2; bases outside the gene matches: 8. Looked up from germline, CDR1 is SGHDT and CDR2 is YYEEEE. The CDR3 extends over 15 amino acids. The full variable domain, completed using reference TRBV5-6 and TRBJ1-1, is DAGVTQSPTHLIKTRGQQVTLRCSPKSGHDTVSWYQQALGQGPQFIFQYYEEEERQRGNFPDRFSGHQFPNYSSELNVNALLLGDSALYLCASRPLGQENTEAFFGQGTRLTVV.

This chain connects TRBV19 to TRBJ2-2; the D gene is possibly TRBD1 (6 bases). Trimming removed 5 bases from V and 3 bases from J, with 7 bases in between. CDR1 LNHDA and CDR2 SQIVND come from the germline V gene (reference sequence). This CDR3 is built from 13 residues. CDR3 DNA: TGTGCCAGTAGTTGGGGGCACACCGGGGAGCTGTTTTTT. Translation: CASSWGHTGELFF.

CDR3 coding DNA: TGTGCCAGCAGCTTAGAGAGCGCGGGCGGGGAGCTGTTTTTT. Translating gives CASSLESAGGELFF. The genes are TRBV7-2 and TRBJ2-2, with D tentatively TRBD2 (5 bases). CDR3 length: 14 residues. Germline values: CDR1 SGHTA, CDR2 FQGNSA. The germline V and J ends were trimmed by 1 base and 7 bases, with 10 bases remaining between them.

The chain links TRBV18 to TRBJ2-5; D ambiguous. The CDR3 has 12 amino acids. Between the trimmed V and J ends, which lost 2 bases and 5 bases, there was a span of 6 bases. CDR1 and CDR2 from the germline V gene are KGHSH and LQKENI. The CDR3 coding sequence is TGTGCCAGCTCACCAAGTAGTGAGACCCAGTACTTC. Its protein is CASSPSSETQYF. The entire variable domain, with the rest obtained from reference TRBV18 and TRBJ2-5, is as follows: NAGVMQNPRHLVRRRGQEARLRCSPMKGHSHVYWYRQLPEEGLKFMVYLQKENIIDESGMPKERFSAEFPKEGPSILRIQQVVRGDSAAYFCASSPSSETQYFGPGTRLLVL.

The V call is TRBV5-5, the J call TRBJ1-1; maybe TRBD1 (6 bases). The CDR3 is made up of 15 amino acids. V lost 0 bases and J 1 base, leaving 10 bases between the germline ends. Germline CDR1 SGHKS, CDR2 YYEKEE (reference sequence). CDR3 in amino acids: CASSLVMDRNTEAFF. CDR3 coding DNA: TGTGCCAGCAGCTTGGTTATGGACAGGAACACTGAAGCTTTCTTT.

The V gene is TRBV7-2, the J gene TRBJ2-1; 7 nucleotides agree with TRBD1. J gave up 8 bases and V 3 bases, and 7 bases lay outside the gene matches. From germline, CDR1 is SGHTA and CDR2 FQGNSA. The CDR3 has 14 residues. The CDR3, as DNA: TGTGCCAGCAGCTTTTTCGGACAGGTGCATGAGCAGTTCTTC. Its protein product is CASSFFGQVHEQFF.

The rearrangement joins TRBV5-4 to TRBJ1-2; 7 bases line up with TRBD1. Germline V lookup: CDR1 SGHNT, CDR2 YYREEE (reference sequence). V lost 4 bases to trimming and J lost 2 bases; unmatched junction nucleotides: 11. CDR3 length: 16 amino acids. CDR3 sequence reads: CASSPTRTGQNYGYTF. The DNA for the CDR3 is TGTGCCAGCAGCCCTACCAGGACAGGCCAAAACTATGGCTACACCTTC.

The chain combines TRBV7-2 with TRBJ2-5, with a weak D call TRBD2 (6 bases). The length of the CDR3 is 15 residues. Trimming stripped 4 bases from V and 4 bases from J, with 16 bases between. The V gene's germline CDR1 is SGHTA and CDR2 FQGNSA. CDR3 bases: TGTGCCAGCAGCTCGTCCGGGAGTGGATCAGAGACCCAGTACTTC. It translates to CASSSSGSGSETQYF.

A word on this clone: This same CDR3 is encoded by further DNA sequences in the sample. The rearrangement uses TRBV5-1 and TRBJ1-1; tentatively, D is TRBD1 (6 bases). Germline V CDR1 and CDR2: SGHRS, YFSETQ. Trimming cost V 3 bases and J 3 bases, with 12 bases left between them. The CDR3 is 14 amino acids. This CDR3 is CASSSRGGYTEAFF. The CDR3 DNA sequence: TGCGCCAGCAGCTCAAGAGGGGGATACACTGAAGCTTTCTTT. The whole variable domain, remainder taken from reference TRBV5-1 and TRBJ1-1, is KAGVTQTPRYLIKTRGQQVTLSCSPISGHRSVSWYQQTPGQGLQFLFEYFSETQRNKGNFPGRFSGRQFSNSRSEMNVSTLELGDSALYLCASSSRGGYTEAFFGQGTRLTVV.